These 21 T cell receptor beta chains were sequenced from one sample in a study of shared clonotypes between healthy human individuals. Method: immunoSEQ multiplex PCR; TCRdb's copy keeps in-frame clones and lacks some. The repertoire has approximately 980,000 clones, over 75% of them found once; the top ten carry about 1.5%. The sequenced sample consisted of memory CD4+ T cells sorted from blood. Described subset: CD45RA-negative fraction. These receptors were obtained from a young man in good health.

The CDR3: CASSPPDRVPLRANVLTF. The CDR3 DNA follows: TGTGCCAGCTCACCACCTGACAGGGTTCCTCTCAGGGCCAACGTCCTGACTTTC. The chain has TRBV18 and TRBJ2-6; 7 bases are a match to TRBD1. With 0 bases clipped from V and 5 bases from J, the junction kept 10 bases outside the gene matches. This CDR3 region has 18 residues. The V gene's germline CDR1 is KGHSH and CDR2 LQKENI.

Notes on this clone: Being one base from a much bigger clone, this may be a read error. This chain links TRBV5-8 with TRBJ2-3, with no clear D. The CDR3 is 14 amino acids. Germline-derived CDR1 and CDR2 are SGHTS and YDEGEE. The V end was cut by 4 bases, the J end by 0 bases, with 9 bases between. The DNA for the CDR3 is TGTGCCAGCAGCCGTCAGACTAGCACAGATACGCAGTATTTT. Residues: CASSRQTSTDTQYF.

Note on this clone: Additional DNA sequences in this sample encode the identical CDR3. The chain uses TRBV6-5 and TRBJ1-6; 8 bases map to TRBD1. Trimming removed 0 bases from V and 7 bases from J; junction bases left unmatched: 2. CDR1 is MNHEY and CDR2 is SVGAGI in the germline V gene. The CDR3 is 15 amino acids. The DNA for the CDR3 is TGTGCCAGCAGTTACTCCGGACAGGGAAATTCACCCCTCCACTTT. Residues: CASSYSGQGNSPLHF.

With respect to this clone: This likely comes from a read error, as the CDR3 has no conserved phenylalanine or tryptophan at its end. The DNA is left out, because the CDR3 cannot be placed on it with certainty; the CDR3 is given as TCRdb lists it. The chain carries TRBV21-1 and TRBJ1-1; the table's D gene call, TRBD1, was not cross checked with the DNA. TRBV21-1 corresponds to a pseudogene. The CDR3 comprises 9 residues, both ends counted. The CDR3 is CASSKGPSL.

This clone was seen a single time. V gene TRBV10-3 combines with J gene TRBJ2-7, with D possibly matching TRBD1 (5 bases). CDR1 is ENHRY and CDR2 is SYGVKD in the germline V gene. The V gene lost 1 base and the J gene lost 3 bases, with 13 bases spanning the gap. This CDR3 is built from 15 residues. CDR3 sequence reads: CAISELRQSLYEQYF. The CDR3 coding sequence is TGTGCCATCAGTGAGTTGAGACAGAGCCTCTACGAGCAGTACTTC.

The chain recombines TRBV19 with TRBJ2-5, with 8 bases matching TRBD1. V dropped 2 bases and J dropped 1; count of bases not matched to a gene: 3. Germline V gene data show CDR1 as LNHDA and CDR2 as SQIVND (reference sequence). This CDR3 has 15 residues. Here the CDR3 DNA reads TGTGCCAGTAGTATACAAACAGGGGGCCAAGAGACCCAGTACTTC. This translates into CASSIQTGGQETQYF.

This sequence joins TRBV4-1 and TRBJ1-6; D is perhaps TRBD1 (5 bases). Germline CDR1 is MGHRA and CDR2 is YSYEKL. Trimming removed 1 base at V and 6 bases at J, with 16 bases between. This CDR3 has 17 residues. CDR3 sequence (DNA): TGCGCCAGCAGCCAAGGGGGGGGAGGAGGGCTTAATTCACCCCTCCACTTT. It yields the protein CASSQGGGGGLNSPLHF.

The sample holds a few counts of this clone. The chain recombines TRBV12-5 with TRBJ1-5; 7 bases align to TRBD1. The junction had 4 bases not matched to a gene; V was cut back by 1 base and J by 7 bases. The CDR3 covers 14 residues. CDR1 LGHNT and CDR2 FRNRAP come from the germline V gene. CDR3 nucleotides: TGTGCTAGTGGTTTGGGGGCAGGGGGACAGCCCCAGCATTTT. Residues: CASGLGAGGQPQHF.

V usage is TRBV2 and J usage is TRBJ1-6; 7 nucleotides agree with TRBD1. After removal of 6 bases from V and 7 bases from J, the junction contained 6 bases not matched to a gene. From germline, CDR1 is SNHLY and CDR2 FYNNEI. This CDR3 region has 14 residues. The CDR3 loop reads CASSRIGGNSPLHF. In nucleotides, the CDR3 is TGTGCCAGCAGCCGTATAGGGGGCAATTCACCCCTCCACTTT.

The V gene is TRBV7-9, the J gene TRBJ2-5; D gene ambiguous. The closer fit of TRBJ2-7 to the DNA end suggests the J call may be wrong. Germline CDR1 reads SEHNR; CDR2 reads FQNEAQ (reference sequence). This CDR3 spans 14 amino acids. The CDR3 spells CASSLGQEPYEQYF. The CDR3 bases are TGTGCCAGCAGCTTAGGGCAGGAACCCTACGAGCAGTACTTC.

This chain uses TRBV5-8 with TRBJ2-3; TRBD1 or TRBD2 may be the D gene (5 bases each). Germline loops: CDR1 SGHTS, CDR2 YDEGEE. This CDR3 has 15 residues. Trimming removed 2 bases from V and 5 bases from J, with 15 bases in between. The CDR3 protein is CASSLLGVEGDTQYF. The CDR3 region has the DNA TGTGCCAGCAGCTTACTGGGGGTAGAAGGAGATACGCAGTATTTT.

The chain combines TRBV6-1 with TRBJ1-2; tentatively, D is TRBD1 (5 bases). CDR1 and CDR2 from the germline V gene are MNHNS and SASEGT. The V and J ends lost 8 bases and 1 base respectively, with 11 bases between them. The CDR3 runs 13 residues. The CDR3: CASERGDNYGYTF. The CDR3 DNA reads as TGTGCCAGCGAGAGGGGAGATAACTATGGCTACACCTTC.

This sequence joins TRBV6-6 and TRBJ1-2; D not resolved. Looked up from germline, CDR1 is MNHNY and CDR2 is SVGAGI (reference sequence). With 4 bases removed from V and 4 bases from J, the gap between germline ends came to 13 bases. There are 14 residues in the CDR3. CDR3: CASSSPGSFYGYTF. DNA of the CDR3: TGTGCCAGCAGTTCCCCGGGGAGCTTCTATGGCTACACCTTC.

As for this clone: Other DNA sequences of this sample code for an identical CDR3. The rearrangement joins TRBV7-2 to TRBJ2-7; TRBD2 matches 13 bases. The germline V gene has CDR1 SGHTA and CDR2 FQGNSA. Trimming took 5 bases from V and 4 from J; bases not matched to a gene: 5. CDR3 length: 15 amino acids. The DNA of the CDR3 is TGTGCCAGCAGCCTCGGACTAGCGGGAGCGTACGAGCAGTACTTC. Residues: CASSLGLAGAYEQYF.

This rearrangement joins TRBV28 to TRBJ2-7; TRBD1 matches 8 bases. V was pared by 9 bases and J by 4 bases, with 17 bases of the junction left unmatched. Germline assignment: CDR1 MDHEN and CDR2 SYDVKM. This CDR3 is 16 amino acids long. The CDR3 DNA reads TGTGCCAGTTACTCACCAACGCAGGGGGCGCGGTACGAGCAGTACTTC. This translates into CASYSPTQGARYEQYF.

This clone came up once. The V gene is TRBV30, the J gene TRBJ1-6; 9 nucleotides line up with TRBD1. The trim removed 3 bases at V and 9 bases at J, leaving 9 bases unmatched. The CDR3 has 15 residues. Germline CDR1 and CDR2: GTSNPN and SVGIG (reference sequence). CDR3 sequence reads: CAWRDRTGDASPLHF. The CDR3 DNA sequence: TGTGCCTGGAGGGATCGGACAGGGGATGCTTCACCCCTCCACTTT.

About this clone itself: This may arise from a read error, as a much more abundant clone is one base away. The sample carries other DNA sequences with the same CDR3. This rearrangement joins TRBV7-9 to TRBJ2-5; a weak D match, TRBD2 (6 bases). The germline gives CDR1 SEHNR, CDR2 FQNEAQ (reference sequence). The CDR3 is made up of 14 amino acids. Trimming stripped 0 bases from V and 1 base from J, with 6 bases between. The CDR3 coding sequence is TGTGCCAGCAGCTTAGCGGGGGGCCAAGAGACCCAGTACTTC. Amino acids: CASSLAGGQETQYF.

This chain joins TRBV6-5 and TRBJ2-5; D tentatively reads TRBD1 or TRBD2 (6 bases each). CDR1 and CDR2 (germline): MNHEY, SVGAGI. V shed 6 bases and J shed 2 bases, with 10 bases lying between them. This CDR3 has 13 residues. The CDR3 protein is CASSRGTQETQYF. The CDR3 DNA reads as TGTGCCAGCAGCCGCGGGACACAAGAGACCCAGTACTTC.

The V and J genes are TRBV5-1 and TRBJ2-3; 9 bases align to TRBD2. CDR1 is SGHRS, CDR2 YFSETQ, per germline. This CDR3 comprises 15 residues. After removal of 10 bases from V and 0 bases from J, the junction contained 9 bases not matched to a gene. CDR3 amino acids: CACQRAGGSTDTQYF. CDR3 DNA: TGCGCCTGCCAACGAGCGGGGGGAAGCACAGATACGCAGTATTTT.

A note on this clone: The same CDR3 can be traced to other DNA sequences in this sample. The rearrangement uses TRBV6-5 and TRBJ1-1; tentatively, D is TRBD1 (5 bases). Germline CDR1 reads MNHEY; CDR2 reads SVGAGI. There are 14 residues in the CDR3. Deletions cut 0 bases from V and 2 bases from J, with 7 bases between. CDR3 bases: TGTGCCAGCAGTTACTCTGGGGGTAACACTGAAGCTTTCTTT. Translated: CASSYSGGNTEAFF.

CDR3 region: CASSADRGGETQYF. The CDR3 bases are TGTGCCAGCAGCGCGGACAGGGGAGGGGAGACCCAGTACTTC. V and J are TRBV9 and TRBJ2-5, with 9 nucleotides matching TRBD1. J lost 5 bases, V lost 3 bases, and 5 bases had no gene match. CDR3 length: 14 residues. Germline CDR1 SGDLS, CDR2 YYNGEE.